The T cell receptor (beta chain) described here comes from a study of cytotoxic CD8 clonotypes in ibrutinib-treated CLL (dated by TCRdb to the early 2020s). Context from the whole study: In this cohort, approximately 15 patients were treatment-naive and ten to eleven were relapsed/refractory, while some 18 had unmutated IGHV. On average, each sample had 255,043 productive templates and 100,000 or so productive rearrangements. All remission and progressive disease samples were collected while patients were still receiving ibrutinib. Responses were partial in some 24 patients and complete in 2; after median 68 months follow-up, about 14 stayed in remission and roughly twelve progressed. The response samples were drawn at a median of roughly eleven months into treatment, with a range of about 6 to 40 months. Cryopreserved peripheral blood mononuclear cells were obtained before treatment, at response, and at either sustained remission or disease progression. Longitudinal samples were available for about 30% of the 86 trial participants. Points the paper makes about the study in general: At ibrutinib response clonality went up, during sustained remission it held steady, and at progression it dropped back toward baseline. Public clonotypes were rare and either contracted or stayed stable during treatment, and the rise in clonality at ibrutinib response reflected the expansion of private clonotypes. Baseline clonality was found to be higher than that of age-matched healthy donors and was strongly correlated with circulating CD8+ T-cell counts. Sampling times were not matched between patients in sustained remission and patients whose disease was progressing, and lymph node repertoires were not examined.

On a MiSeq, deep resolution sequencing aimed for a depth between 1 in 1 million and 1 in 200,000 T cells, with each clonotype covered around 9.2x on average. The immunoSEQ hsTCRB Kit was used to generate TCR beta libraries. On the study's bioinformatics: Data were analyzed with ImmunoSEQ Data Assistant and ImmunoSEQ Analyzer, with V, D and J genes assigned per IMGT definitions. Clonality, which ranges from 0 to 1, was calculated by subtracting the normalized Shannon entropy of productive rearrangement frequencies from one. Only overrepresented clonotypes making up at least 0.05% of the repertoire of each patient were included in the public clonotype analysis. Some twelve repertoires from age-matched healthy donors, obtained from immuneACCESS, served as clonality controls. TCRdb limited this immuneACCESS table to in-frame rearrangements with V and J called. A share of clones is missing; checked studies link under half to unresolved V genes, and the rest is unexplained. That table is the source of V, J and clone size, and D and trimming were worked out from the DNA. Across this sample there are roughly 50,000 clones, with roughly three fifths seen only once. Together, the top ten hold 25% to 30% of the sample.

According to the germline V gene, CDR1 reads SGDLS and CDR2 reads YYNGEE. The CDR3 covers 13 residues, taking in both the cysteine and the phenylalanine. Just CDR3 DNA is preserved here, 39 bases in frame from base 1. The junction carries 7 bases between V and J, which are trimmed by 0 bases and 4 bases respectively. In regard to this clone: The clone's antigen remains unknown. Qualities for individual bases were not recorded, and no much larger clone is one base off.

The sample's time point, from its label and the paper: roughly 25 months on ibrutinib. For TCR beta library preparation, roughly 2 micrograms of genomic DNA were extracted from the cryopreserved PBMCs. Longitudinal blood samples from CLL patients on ibrutinib monotherapy were analyzed using high-throughput TCR beta sequencing. The patients took part in an open-label, single-center phase 2 trial of ibrutinib monotherapy. This specimen was PBMCs, taken after 24 months of ibrutinib treatment. The sequence was obtained from a human donor with chronic lymphocytic leukemia. The chain uses TRBV9 and TRBJ1-1; confidence is insufficient to name the D gene. The CDR3 corresponds to CASSVDQVTEAFF. The base sequence is TGTGCCAGCAGCGTAGACCAGGTCACTGAAGCTTTCTTT.